This T cell receptor beta chain was captured by sequencing in a study of vaccination effects on CD4 cells after COVID-19. J lost 1 base, V lost 5 bases, and 1 base had no gene match. The CDR3 has 13 amino acids. Germline V gene sequence: CDR1 MNHEY, CDR2 SVGAGI. Culture proceeded for nine to eleven days, and CD4+ T cells were then isolated. Participants completed two doses of the BNT162b2 or mRNA-1273 vaccine. This table comes from immunoSEQ multiplex PCR, and its TCRdb copy is limited to in-frame clones, with some not included. The sample includes around 49,000 clones, 55% to 85% of them seen just once. Of note for this clone: Antigen specificity is unknown.

The chain combines TRBV6-5 with TRBJ2-7, with 8 bases identical to TRBD1. Sequenced material: CD4+ T cells from PBMCs cultured without peptide, taken after COVID-19 vaccination. The TCR was taken from a human donor who received a COVID-19 vaccine. The CDR3 here is CASSRTGSYEQYF. CDR3 in DNA: TGTGCCAGCAGTAGGACAGGGTCCTACGAGCAGTACTTC.